These T cell receptor beta chains were read from a single sample in a study of chemoradiotherapy in HPV16-positive cancers. Data came from immunoSEQ multiplex PCR; TCRdb stores just in-frame clones and leaves some out. The table includes tens of thousands of clones, about nine tenths detected once. The starting material was blood, obtained from a patient who underwent chemoradiotherapy. These receptors all come from a human donor with HPV-associated anogenital cancer. Both conserved end residues are part of each CDR3. The order of the fields is J gene, clone size, V gene, D gene, CDR3 DNA, CDR3 protein. A D gene is named only where the DNA matches it firmly. Size tells how often a clone was seen (once, few, many) or the class of an expanded clone, and some rows leave it out.

J gene: TRBJ1-2
clone size: .
V gene: TRBV6-5
D gene: .
CDR3 DNA: TGTGCCAGCAGTCCAATTGGGGAAATGGGCTATGGCTACACCTTC
CDR3 protein: CASSPIGEMGYGYTF

J gene: TRBJ2-7
clone size: .
V gene: TRBV4-2
D gene: .
CDR3 DNA: TGTGCCAGCAGCTACGGAACCAGCTACGAGCAGTACTTC
CDR3 protein: CASSYGTSYEQYF

J gene: TRBJ2-3
clone size: .
V gene: TRBV5-5
D gene: .
CDR3 DNA: TGTGCCAGCAGCTTGGGCCCCACAGATACGCAGTATTTT
CDR3 protein: CASSLGPTDTQYF

J gene: TRBJ2-5
clone size: .
V gene: TRBV11-1
D gene: .
CDR3 DNA: TGTGCCAGCAGCCCCGGAGGGCGAGAGACCCAGTACTTC
CDR3 protein: CASSPGGRETQYF

J gene: TRBJ1-1
clone size: .
V gene: TRBV18
D gene: .
CDR3 DNA: TGTGCCAGCTCCCTATCTAGGACTGAAGCTTTCTTT
CDR3 protein: CASSLSRTEAFF

J gene: TRBJ2-3
clone size: .
V gene: TRBV29-1
D gene: .
CDR3 DNA: TGCAGCGCTAACCTAGGACAGGGAGGGACAGATACGCAGTATTTT
CDR3 protein: CSANLGQGGTDTQYF

J gene: TRBJ2-3
clone size: .
V gene: TRBV11-2
D gene: .
CDR3 DNA: TGTGCCAGCAGCTCCAGACTTACCACAGATACGCAGTATTTT
CDR3 protein: CASSSRLTTDTQYF

J gene: TRBJ1-1
clone size: once
V gene: TRBV6-5
D gene: .
CDR3 DNA: TGTGCCAGCAGTTACTCGGCGGGGAACACTGAAGCTTTCTTT
CDR3 protein: CASSYSAGNTEAFF

J gene: TRBJ1-1
clone size: .
V gene: TRBV6-1
D gene: .
CDR3 DNA: TGTGCCAGCAAAGCCAGGGTTAGTGACACTGAAGCTTTCTTT
CDR3 protein: CASKARVSDTEAFF

J gene: TRBJ1-2
clone size: few
V gene: TRBV2
D gene: .
CDR3 DNA: TGTGCCAGCAATACGGGACTCAGTAATGGCTACACCTTC
CDR3 protein: CASNTGLSNGYTF

J gene: TRBJ2-5
clone size: .
V gene: TRBV5-1
D gene: TRBD2
CDR3 DNA: TGCGCCAGCAGCCCAGGACTAGCGGGGGGCCAAGAGACCCAGTACTTC
CDR3 protein: CASSPGLAGGQETQYF

J gene: TRBJ2-3
clone size: .
V gene: TRBV7-7
D gene: .
CDR3 DNA: TGTGCTAGCAGCTTACTAAGCACAGATACGCAGTATTTT
CDR3 protein: CASSLLSTDTQYF

J gene: TRBJ1-5
clone size: .
V gene: TRBV6-1
D gene: .
CDR3 DNA: TGTGCCAGCAGTGAATCCTCAGGGCTTAATCAGCCCCAGCATTTT
CDR3 protein: CASSESSGLNQPQHF

J gene: TRBJ1-1
clone size: .
V gene: TRBV18
D gene: TRBD1
CDR3 DNA: TGTGCCAGCTCACCACCGCGGACAGGTGTCATGAACACTGAAGCTTTCTTT
CDR3 protein: CASSPPRTGVMNTEAFF

J gene: TRBJ2-2
clone size: few
V gene: TRBV11-3
D gene: .
CDR3 DNA: TGTGCCAGCAGCCGGGCGGCCAACACCGGGGAGCTGTTTTTT
CDR3 protein: CASSRAANTGELFF

J gene: TRBJ2-3
clone size: .
V gene: TRBV19
D gene: TRBD2
CDR3 DNA: TGTGCCAGTAGGCGGGTAGCGGGGAGGACAGATACGCAGTATTTT
CDR3 protein: CASRRVAGRTDTQYF

J gene: TRBJ2-7
clone size: .
V gene: TRBV19
D gene: .
CDR3 DNA: TGTGCCAGTAGTATATCCCGGGACACGTACGAGCAGTACTTC
CDR3 protein: CASSISRDTYEQYF

J gene: TRBJ1-1
clone size: .
V gene: TRBV7-9
D gene: .
CDR3 DNA: TGTGCCAGCAGCCCAGAAAGACGGATAATGAACACTGAAGCTTTCTTT
CDR3 protein: CASSPERRIMNTEAFF

J gene: TRBJ1-1
clone size: .
V gene: TRBV28
D gene: .
CDR3 DNA: TGTGCCAGCAGTAGACATTTTCCTAACACTGAAGCTTTCTTT
CDR3 protein: CASSRHFPNTEAFF

J gene: TRBJ1-5
clone size: .
V gene: TRBV7-2
D gene: TRBD1
CDR3 DNA: TGTGCCAGCAGCACAAGACAGGGTGATCAGCCCCAGCATTTT
CDR3 protein: CASSTRQGDQPQHF

J gene: TRBJ1-5
clone size: medium-sized
V gene: TRBV19
D gene: .
CDR3 DNA: TGTGCCAGTAGTCTCGACAGCGGGGGCAATCAGCCCCAGCATTTT
CDR3 protein: CASSLDSGGNQPQHF

J gene: TRBJ2-1
clone size: .
V gene: TRBV5-1
D gene: TRBD1
CDR3 DNA: TGCGCCAGCAGCCCAGGGGGCTTAACCTACAATGAGCAGTTCTTC
CDR3 protein: CASSPGGLTYNEQFF

J gene: TRBJ2-1
clone size: .
V gene: TRBV19
D gene: TRBD2
CDR3 DNA: TGTGCCAGTAGTCAGACTAGCGGGAGACCAAATGAGCAGTTCTTC
CDR3 protein: CASSQTSGRPNEQFF

J gene: TRBJ1-5
clone size: .
V gene: TRBV6-5
D gene: .
CDR3 DNA: TGTGCCAGCAGATCCCCCCGGGTGCCTAATCAGCCCCAGCATTTT
CDR3 protein: CASRSPRVPNQPQHF

J gene: TRBJ1-1
clone size: .
V gene: TRBV7-9
D gene: .
CDR3 DNA: TGTGCCAGCAGCCGCTGGGGTCTGACAAGTGAGAACATGAACACTGAAGCTTTCTTT
CDR3 protein: CASSRWGLTSENMNTEAFF

J gene: TRBJ1-1
clone size: .
V gene: TRBV18
D gene: TRBD1
CDR3 DNA: TGTGCCAGCTCACCCCGGACAGGGGCGGTGGCTGAAGCTTTCTTT
CDR3 protein: CASSPRTGAVAEAFF

J gene: TRBJ2-5
clone size: .
V gene: TRBV25-1
D gene: TRBD2
CDR3 DNA: TGTGCCAGCAGTGAGTTGCGAGCGGGAGTTAAAGAGACCCAGTACTTC
CDR3 protein: CASSELRAGVKETQYF

J gene: TRBJ2-4
clone size: .
V gene: TRBV28
D gene: .
CDR3 DNA: TGTGCCAGCACCTCGAAAAACATTCAGTACTTC
CDR3 protein: CASTSKNIQYF

J gene: TRBJ2-1
clone size: .
V gene: TRBV15
D gene: .
CDR3 DNA: TGTGCCACCAGCAGACAGGGAAACAATGAGCAGTTCTTC
CDR3 protein: CATSRQGNNEQFF

J gene: TRBJ2-7
clone size: .
V gene: TRBV27
D gene: .
CDR3 DNA: TGTGCCAGCAGTTCTGGGACCTCCTACGAGCAGTACTTC
CDR3 protein: CASSSGTSYEQYF

J gene: TRBJ1-5
clone size: .
V gene: TRBV2
D gene: .
CDR3 DNA: TGTGCCAGCAGCCGGGACACTCATCAGCCCCAGCATTTT
CDR3 protein: CASSRDTHQPQHF

J gene: TRBJ2-5
clone size: .
V gene: TRBV28
D gene: .
CDR3 DNA: TGTGCCAGCAGTTTACGGCTAGCTGGGGCAACCCAAGAGACCCAGTACTTC
CDR3 protein: CASSLRLAGATQETQYF

J gene: TRBJ2-2
clone size: .
V gene: TRBV10-1
D gene: TRBD1
CDR3 DNA: TGCGCCAGCAGTCGGGGACAGGGGTCCACCGGGGAGCTGTTTTTT
CDR3 protein: CASSRGQGSTGELFF

J gene: TRBJ2-5
clone size: .
V gene: TRBV4-2
D gene: .
CDR3 DNA: TGTGCCAGCAGTCCAAGAGTCGGGGCTGAGACCCAGTACTTC
CDR3 protein: CASSPRVGAETQYF

J gene: TRBJ1-2
clone size: .
V gene: TRBV20-1
D gene: .
CDR3 DNA: TGCAGTGCCTGGCGCTTCTATGGCTACACCTTC
CDR3 protein: CSAWRFYGYTF

J gene: TRBJ2-7
clone size: .
V gene: TRBV15
D gene: .
CDR3 DNA: TGTGCCACCAGCAGAGACGACTTTGGGACCTACAACATCGACCGCTACGAGCAGTACTTC
CDR3 protein: CATSRDDFGTYNIDRYEQYF

J gene: TRBJ1-3
clone size: .
V gene: TRBV15
D gene: TRBD1
CDR3 DNA: TGTGCCACCAGCAAAAGACAGGGGGGAGGAAACACCATATATTTT
CDR3 protein: CATSKRQGGGNTIYF

J gene: TRBJ1-1
clone size: .
V gene: TRBV5-1
D gene: .
CDR3 DNA: TGCGCCAGCAGCTCCCACGATGGGGGGGCCACTGAAGCTTTCTTT
CDR3 protein: CASSSHDGGATEAFF

J gene: TRBJ2-7
clone size: .
V gene: TRBV5-4
D gene: .
CDR3 DNA: TGTGCCAGCAGCCCGCGGGTCGGGGCCTACGAGCAGTACTTC
CDR3 protein: CASSPRVGAYEQYF

J gene: TRBJ1-1
clone size: .
V gene: TRBV27
D gene: .
CDR3 DNA: TGTGCCAGCAGTTTGGTGTGGTTGGGGGAGGGGGTGAACACTGAAGCTTTCTTT
CDR3 protein: CASSLVWLGEGVNTEAFF

J gene: TRBJ1-1
clone size: .
V gene: TRBV5-8
D gene: .
CDR3 DNA: TGTGCCAGCAGCTTGTATTTGGGCATGAACACTGAAGCTTTCTTT
CDR3 protein: CASSLYLGMNTEAFF

J gene: TRBJ2-5
clone size: once
V gene: TRBV21-1
D gene: .
CDR3 DNA: TGTGCCAGCAGCAAAAGTCCCCGCTTAGACAGGGCGCGAGAGACCCAGTACTTC
CDR3 protein: CASSKSPRLDRARETQYF

J gene: TRBJ1-2
clone size: .
V gene: TRBV19
D gene: .
CDR3 DNA: TGTGCCAGTAGTGCCCCGGGACCGGGAAACTATGGCTACACCTTC
CDR3 protein: CASSAPGPGNYGYTF

J gene: TRBJ2-1
clone size: .
V gene: TRBV19
D gene: .
CDR3 DNA: TGTGCCAGTAGTAGTGGCGCGGGGGCCCGTAAGGGGGACAATGAGCAGTTCTTC
CDR3 protein: CASSSGAGARKGDNEQFF

J gene: TRBJ2-5
clone size: .
V gene: TRBV5-5
D gene: .
CDR3 DNA: TGTGCCAGCAGCTCCCCCCCGAGGGAGACCCAGTACTTC
CDR3 protein: CASSSPPRETQYF

J gene: TRBJ2-5
clone size: .
V gene: TRBV7-9
D gene: .
CDR3 DNA: TGTGCCAGCAGCTTAACCACCGGGGCCCAAGAGACCCAGTACTTC
CDR3 protein: CASSLTTGAQETQYF

J gene: TRBJ2-3
clone size: once
V gene: TRBV11-3
D gene: .
CDR3 DNA: TGTGCCAGCAGCTTAGGACAGACCAACACAGATACGCAGTATTTT
CDR3 protein: CASSLGQTNTDTQYF

J gene: TRBJ2-5
clone size: .
V gene: TRBV7-2
D gene: .
CDR3 DNA: TGTGCCAGCAGCTCGATTGGGACCGCCCGAGGGGAGACCCAGTACTTC
CDR3 protein: CASSSIGTARGETQYF

J gene: TRBJ1-1
clone size: few
V gene: TRBV28
D gene: .
CDR3 DNA: TGTGCCAGCAGTCCCCCGAACAGGGACACTGAAGCTTTCTTT
CDR3 protein: CASSPPNRDTEAFF

J gene: TRBJ2-7
clone size: .
V gene: TRBV5-1
D gene: .
CDR3 DNA: TGCGCCAGCCGAAGCTCCTACGAGCAGTACTTC
CDR3 protein: CASRSSYEQYF

J gene: TRBJ2-6
clone size: once
V gene: TRBV4-1
D gene: .
CDR3 DNA: TGCGCCAGCAGCCAAGCGGCAGGGTCTGGGGCCAACGTCCTGACTTTC
CDR3 protein: CASSQAAGSGANVLTF

J gene: TRBJ1-2
clone size: .
V gene: TRBV11-2
D gene: TRBD1
CDR3 DNA: TGTGCCAGCAGCTCAGGGACAGGGTGGGATTTATATGGCTACACCTTC
CDR3 protein: CASSSGTGWDLYGYTF

J gene: TRBJ1-1
clone size: .
V gene: TRBV4-1
D gene: .
CDR3 DNA: TGCGCCAGCAGCCAAGCGTACTCTAAGAACACTGAAGCTTTCTTT
CDR3 protein: CASSQAYSKNTEAFF

J gene: TRBJ2-3
clone size: .
V gene: TRBV5-4
D gene: .
CDR3 DNA: TGTGCCAGCAGGAGGGGTGTAGGGCAGAGTCCAGATACGCAGTATTTT
CDR3 protein: CASRRGVGQSPDTQYF

J gene: TRBJ1-1
clone size: .
V gene: TRBV7-9
D gene: .
CDR3 DNA: TGTGCCAGCAGCTTACCTGTATGGGAGAACACTGAAGCTTTCTTT
CDR3 protein: CASSLPVWENTEAFF